This is a list of T cell receptor beta chains from one sample in a study of T cell responses to AZD1222 COVID-19 vaccine. The repertoire was sequenced with immunoSEQ multiplex PCR; TCRdb's copy has only in-frame clones and lacks some. The sample carries 58,000 or so clones, 86% recorded once. The specimen was peripheral blood, collected 28 days after the second AZD1222 dose. Source of these receptors: an adult who received the AZD1222 COVID-19 vaccine. Each CDR3 is given without its conserved first and last residue.

CDR3: SANEWEKGQETQY
V: TRBV20-1
J: TRBJ2-5

CDR3: AISETGATNEKLF
V: TRBV10-3
J: TRBJ1-4

CDR3: ASIGSSMTGTEAF
V: TRBV28
J: TRBJ1-1

CDR3: ASSLGGGYTEAF
V: TRBV11-1
J: TRBJ1-1

CDR3: ASSVDTNYGYT
V: TRBV9
J: TRBJ1-2

CDR3: SVAVIADTEAF
V: TRBV29-1
J: TRBJ1-1

CDR3: ASRMQGASGSPLH
V: TRBV6-5
J: TRBJ1-6

CDR3: ASRRGTSGFYNEQF
V: TRBV27
J: TRBJ2-1

CDR3: AISVQEGNYGYT
V: TRBV10-3
J: TRBJ1-2

CDR3: ASSLTSGYYEQY
V: TRBV5-6
J: TRBJ2-7

CDR3: ASSQAGQGALGADTQY
V: TRBV3-1/TRBV3-2
J: TRBJ2-3

CDR3: ASFSGSRSETQY
V: TRBV28
J: TRBJ2-5

CDR3: ASKLWAAPSTDTQY
V: TRBV27
J: TRBJ2-3

CDR3: ASSLGQGARQY
V: TRBV27
J: TRBJ2-7

CDR3: AIRNPGQCNQPQH
V: TRBV10-3
J: TRBJ1-5

CDR3: ASSPPSIGGTEAF
V: TRBV18
J: TRBJ1-1

CDR3: ATTDREMNTEAF
V: TRBV4-2
J: TRBJ1-1

CDR3: ASSPPGQVNSGANVLT
V: TRBV18
J: TRBJ2-6

CDR3: ASSLLMGNEQF
V: TRBV12-3/TRBV12-4
J: TRBJ2-1

CDR3: ASNRWAGELF
V: TRBV12-3/TRBV12-4
J: TRBJ2-2

CDR3: ASSSFLAGGYNEQF
V: TRBV28
J: TRBJ2-1

CDR3: ASSVTSGGTDTQY
V: TRBV5-1
J: TRBJ2-3

CDR3: ASSESYEQY
V: TRBV6-1
J: TRBJ2-7

CDR3: ASRTRNTEAF
V: TRBV5-1
J: TRBJ1-1

CDR3: ASSPRTGGPNNEQF
V: TRBV7-2
J: TRBJ2-1

CDR3: ASSNDGSYNEQF
V: TRBV19
J: TRBJ2-1

CDR3: ASSDGGSSAGYEQY
V: TRBV7-3
J: TRBJ2-7

CDR3: ASSVLGGRGYNEQF
V: TRBV9
J: TRBJ2-1

CDR3: ASSLVVGGSNEQF
V: TRBV5-1
J: TRBJ2-1

CDR3: ASSLSRVYGYT
V: TRBV28
J: TRBJ1-2

CDR3: ASSFGGGYTGELF
V: TRBV7-7
J: TRBJ2-2

CDR3: ATSDQNEQF
V: TRBV24-1
J: TRBJ2-1

CDR3: ASSPSGTSGSFGYDEQF
V: TRBV13
J: TRBJ2-1

CDR3: ASSLGDSKSYEQY
V: TRBV7-2
J: TRBJ2-7

CDR3: ASSAAAGEPSPLH
V: TRBV9
J: TRBJ1-6

CDR3: ASSLGLAGVNEQF
V: TRBV5-4
J: TRBJ2-1

CDR3: ASSETPGVRYQPQH
V: TRBV2
J: TRBJ1-5

CDR3: ASSLRGRVYGYT
V: TRBV28
J: TRBJ1-2

CDR3: ASSFTAESGNTIY
V: TRBV11-2
J: TRBJ1-3

CDR3: ASSPGRDRGGDTQY
V: TRBV6-6
J: TRBJ2-3

CDR3: ASSPPGGLYGYT
V: TRBV7-9
J: TRBJ1-2

CDR3: ASSVQTNYGYT
V: TRBV25-1
J: TRBJ1-2

CDR3: ASSYSKTSPGRELF
V: TRBV6-2/TRBV6-3
J: TRBJ2-2

CDR3: ASSIQGGRDYGYT
V: TRBV19
J: TRBJ1-2

CDR3: ATSRVNTAQGEQF
V: TRBV15
J: TRBJ2-1